A single sample gave rise to the 3 T cell receptor beta chains below, sequenced in a study of CD8+ T cells in alopecia areata. Extracted RNA was reverse transcribed into cDNA, the sequencing template. Method: immunoSEQ multiplex PCR; TCRdb's copy keeps in-frame clones and lacks some. This table has 75,000 to 85,000 clones, approximately 64% appearing once. Noted treatment: oral pan-JAK inhibitor, 5-10 mg twice daily. The sequencing used CD8+ T cells sorted from blood, collected at week 24, from a patient treated with tofacitinib. The receptors were gathered from a human donor with alopecia areata.

This sequence joins TRBV4-3 and TRBJ1-1; D is possibly TRBD1 (5 bases). Trimming cost V 1 base and J 1 base, with 16 bases left between them. CDR1 and CDR2 from the germline V gene are LGHNA and YSLEER. The CDR3 sequence is 17 residues long. The CDR3 nucleotides are TGCGCCAGCAGCCAAGCCCAAGAGGGACCCACGAACACTGAAGCTTTCTTT. Translation gives CASSQAQEGPTNTEAFF.

The chain combines TRBV4-1 with TRBJ2-7; TRBD1 aligns across 11 bases. This CDR3 spans 15 amino acids. With V trimmed by 2 bases and J by 3 bases, 3 bases remained unmatched. Germline V gene lookup returns CDR1 MGHRA and CDR2 YSYEKL. The CDR3 bases are TGCGCCAGCAGCCAAACGGGACAGGGGGTCTACGAGCAGTACTTC. This sequence encodes CASSQTGQGVYEQYF.

This sequence joins TRBV7-9 and TRBJ1-6, with a weak D call TRBD1 (6 bases). Per the germline V gene, CDR1 is SEHNR and CDR2 is FQNEAQ (reference sequence). Trimming took 5 bases from V and 7 from J, leaving 12 bases between them. The CDR3 consists of 14 residues. DNA of the CDR3: TGTGCCAGCAGCCCGTCAGGGGCCAATTCACCCCTCCACTTT. As protein: CASSPSGANSPLHF.